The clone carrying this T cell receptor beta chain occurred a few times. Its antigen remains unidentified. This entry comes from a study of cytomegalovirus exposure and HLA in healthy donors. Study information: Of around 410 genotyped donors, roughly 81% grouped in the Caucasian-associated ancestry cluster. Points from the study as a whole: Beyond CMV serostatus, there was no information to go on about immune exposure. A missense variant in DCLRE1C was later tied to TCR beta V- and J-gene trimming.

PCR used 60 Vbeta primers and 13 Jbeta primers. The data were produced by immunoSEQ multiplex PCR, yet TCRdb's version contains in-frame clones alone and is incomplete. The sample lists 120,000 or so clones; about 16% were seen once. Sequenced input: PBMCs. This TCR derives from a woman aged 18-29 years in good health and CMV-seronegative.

CDR3 protein: CASSGHRDVFVGYTF. CDR3 coding DNA: TGTGCCAGTAGTGGACACAGGGACGTTTTTGTCGGCTACACCTTC. The chain employs TRBV19 and TRBJ1-2; TRBD1 is a possible D gene (6 bases). This CDR3 is built from 15 residues. In germline, CDR1 is LNHDA, CDR2 SQIVND (reference sequence). V shed 5 bases and J shed 8 bases, with 21 bases lying between them.